One and the same sample provided the 13 T cell receptor beta chains below, sequenced in a study of T cell responses to AZD1222 COVID-19 vaccine. This table comes from immunoSEQ multiplex PCR, and its TCRdb copy is limited to in-frame clones, with some not included. The repertoire includes 75,000 to 95,000 clones, 85% of them detected once, and roughly 4.5% sits in the top ten. Material: peripheral blood, obtained 28 days after the second AZD1222 dose. The origin of the receptors is an adult who received the AZD1222 COVID-19 vaccine.

This sequence joins TRBV5-4 and TRBJ2-1; D may be TRBD1 (5 bases). Trimming left V 6 bases short and J 0 bases short, with 13 bases between. The CDR3 has 15 residues. From germline, CDR1 is SGHNT and CDR2 YYREEE (reference sequence). DNA for the CDR3: TGTGCCAGCACCCTTGGGGCTAGCTCCTACAATGAGCAGTTCTTC. The encoded protein is CASTLGASSYNEQFF. Using reference TRBV5-4 and TRBJ2-1 for the parts outside the CDR3, the full variable domain is ETGVTQSPTHLIKTRGQQVTLRCSSQSGHNTVSWYQQALGQGPQFIFQYYREEENGRGNFPPRFSGLQFPNYSSELNVNALELDDSALYLCASTLGASSYNEQFFGPGTRLTVL.

V and J are TRBV20-1 and TRBJ1-2, with D unresolved. V dropped 3 bases and J dropped 8 bases, with 10 bases sitting between them. The CDR3 runs to 11 residues. The germline CDR1 and CDR2 sequences are DFQATT and SNEGSKA (reference sequence). CDR3 in amino acids: CSASWILGYTF. CDR3 sequence (DNA): TGCAGTGCTAGCTGGATTTTAGGCTACACCTTC.

This clone was picked up a small number of times. The chain recombines TRBV30 with TRBJ2-2, with D perhaps assigned TRBD1 or TRBD2 (6 bases each). Per the germline V gene, CDR1 is GTSNPN and CDR2 is SVGIG (reference sequence). This CDR3 comprises 16 residues. Trimming cost V 1 base and J 5 bases, with 17 bases left between them. Here the CDR3 reads CAWSDPPGAATGELFF. CDR3 nucleotide sequence: TGTGCCTGGAGTGACCCGCCGGGGGCGGCTACCGGGGAGCTGTTTTTT.

The rearrangement joins TRBV27 to TRBJ2-7; 10 bases are shared with TRBD1. This CDR3 is 14 amino acids long. Unmatched junction bases numbered 4, after V lost 6 bases and J lost 2 bases. Per the germline V gene, CDR1 is MNHEY and CDR2 is SMNVEV (reference sequence). The CDR3 spells CASSWDRGPYEQYF. The CDR3 DNA reads as TGTGCCAGCAGCTGGGACAGGGGCCCCTACGAGCAGTACTTC.

J is TRBJ2-7 and V is TRBV30; no definite D call. The ends were cut back, 4 bases at V and 2 bases at J, with 6 bases in the middle. CDR3 size: 11 residues. Germline loops: CDR1 GTSNPN, CDR2 SVGIG (reference sequence). Here the CDR3 reads CAWKRTYEQYF. Here the CDR3 DNA reads TGTGCCTGGAAGCGCACCTACGAGCAGTACTTC.

This clone was counted once. The gene calls are TRBV10-2 and TRBJ1-1; maybe TRBD1 (5 bases). CDR3 size: 16 residues. CDR1 is WSHSY and CDR2 is SAAADI in the germline V gene. V was cut by 1 base and J by 6 bases, with 18 bases left in between. The CDR3 DNA reads as TGCGCCAGCAGTGAGTGGGGCCCCCTACCGGGACCTGAAGCTTTCTTT. Its protein product is CASSEWGPLPGPEAFF.

The chain has TRBV9 and TRBJ2-7; D may match TRBD1 or TRBD2 (5 bases each). The CDR3 contains 16 residues. Trimming removed 4 bases from V and 6 bases from J, with 23 bases in between. From germline, CDR1 is SGDLS and CDR2 YYNGEE. The CDR3 DNA is TGTGCCAGCAGCCCTCGCCAACGGGGCAGCCTCGGCGAGCAGTACTTC. This sequence encodes CASSPRQRGSLGEQYF.

V is TRBV11-2 and J is TRBJ2-7; D is ambiguous. The CDR3 spans 13 residues. CDR1 and CDR2 from the germline V gene are SGHAT and FQNNGV. Trimming took off 2 bases at V and 5 bases at J, with 10 bases between the two ends. CDR3 in DNA: TGTGCCAGCAGCTTAATTGGTCAGAACGAGCAGTACTTC. Residues: CASSLIGQNEQYF.

In this sample, this clone turned up once. This chain joins TRBV6-5 and TRBJ2-2; no reliable D call. V was shortened by 0 bases and J by 1 base, with 9 bases between the two germline ends. Germline assignment: CDR1 MNHEY and CDR2 SVGAGI. The CDR3 totals 16 residues. The CDR3 here is CASSYSSERNTGELFF. CDR3 DNA: TGTGCCAGCAGTTACTCCAGTGAGCGGAACACCGGGGAGCTGTTTTTT.

The chain recombines TRBV2 with TRBJ2-3; 8 nucleotides align to TRBD2. This CDR3 region has 19 residues. Germline V gene lookup returns CDR1 SNHLY and CDR2 FYNNEI. V trimming: 4 bases; J trimming: 2 bases; junction bases outside the gene matches: 17. CDR3 coding DNA: TGTGCCAGCAGTGGCGACGGGGGGGCACGTCATGACGTCACAGATACGCAGTATTTT. The encoded protein is CASSGDGGARHDVTDTQYF.

The rearrangement joins TRBV7-2 to TRBJ2-7; D not certain. This CDR3 contains 12 residues. Trimming shortened V by 1 base and J by 7 bases, and 8 bases separated the two germline ends. Germline values: CDR1 SGHTA, CDR2 FQGNSA. The CDR3 region is CASSLGLGEQYF. The CDR3 region has the DNA TGTGCCAGCAGCTTAGGCCTGGGGGAGCAGTACTTC.

The chain couples TRBV13 to TRBJ1-4; D is unresolved. The germline V and J ends were trimmed by 5 bases and 4 bases, with 14 bases remaining between them. Per germline, CDR1 PRHDT and CDR2 FYEKMQ (reference sequence). The CDR3 sequence is 15 residues long. CDR3 amino acids: CASSPRPGINEKLFF. CDR3 coding DNA: TGTGCCAGCAGCCCCCGCCCGGGGATTAATGAAAAACTGTTTTTT. The whole variable domain, remainder taken from reference TRBV13 and TRBJ1-4, is AAGVIQSPRHLIKEKRETATLKCYPIPRHDTVYWYQQGPGQDPQFLISFYEKMQSDKGSIPDRFSAQQFSDYHSELNMSSLELGDSALYFCASSPRPGINEKLFFGSGTQLSVL.

J is TRBJ2-2 and V is TRBV9, with TRBD2 matching 9 bases. CDR3 length equals 16 residues. Germline CDR1 reads SGDLS; CDR2 reads YYNGEE. V gave up 1 base and J gave up 6 bases; unmatched junction bases: 7. CDR3 nucleotides: TGTGCCAGCAGCGTATCGCCGGGACTAGCTGCCGGGGAGCTGTTTTTT. Protein sequence: CASSVSPGLAAGELFF.